The 6 T cell receptor beta chains below all came from one sample that was sequenced in a study of T cell repertoires in cytomegalovirus infection. One entry per CDR3 protein, called by TCRdb with MiXCR from the reads. This sample has 400,000 or so distinct CDR3 sequences, with 15% to 20% found just once. Sample: PBMCs. These receptors were obtained from a human donor in good health (CMV status not recorded). Some clones in this sample may be carry-over from other donors' samples.

The sample holds many counts of this clonotype. The chain employs TRBV7-2 and TRBJ2-1; no firm D call. Germline loops: CDR1 SGHTA, CDR2 FQGNSA. With 5 bases removed from V and 7 bases from J, the gap between germline ends came to 21 bases. The CDR3 extends over 16 amino acids. DNA of the CDR3: TGTGCCAGCAGCCTTCTCCCCCGGGCCCTCGGAAATGAGCAGTTCTTC. The encoded protein is CASSLLPRALGNEQFF.

This clonotype appeared many times. The chain recombines TRBV11-2 with TRBJ1-6; D not resolved. The CDR3 length is 14 residues. The V end lost 1 base, the J end lost 8 bases, and 9 bases lay between the germline ends. Per the germline V gene, CDR1 is SGHAT and CDR2 is FQNNGV. CDR3 sequence (DNA): TGTGCCAGCAGCTTAGCCCGTACATATTCACCCCTCCACTTT. Translating it yields CASSLARTYSPLHF.

There are many counts of this clonotype. The chain recombines TRBV7-6 with TRBJ2-7; 8 bases fit TRBD2. The germline V gene encodes CDR1 SGHVS and CDR2 FNYEAQ. The CDR3 loop spans 13 amino acids. The junction had 5 bases not matched to a gene; V was cut back by 3 bases and J by 7 bases. Here the CDR3 DNA reads TGTGCCAGCAGCTTTGCGGGGGGCCAAGAGCAGTACTTC. Residues: CASSFAGGQEQYF.

This clonotype has a count of ten or more. The V call is TRBV28, the J call TRBJ2-5; no reliable D call. V lost 0 bases and J 5 bases, leaving 4 bases between the germline ends. The germline gives CDR1 MDHEN, CDR2 SYDVKM. The length of the CDR3 is 12 residues. The CDR3 here is CASSLWAETQYF. In DNA, the CDR3 is TGTGCCAGCAGTTTATGGGCCGAGACCCAGTACTTC.

V usage is TRBV10-3 and J usage is TRBJ2-7; TRBD1 matches 11 bases. CDR1 is ENHRY and CDR2 is SYGVKD in the germline V gene. The trim removed 2 bases at V and 4 bases at J, leaving 16 bases unmatched. The CDR3 loop spans 19 amino acids. The CDR3 is CAISERWTGGPRGKYEQYF. The DNA for the CDR3 is TGTGCCATCAGTGAGCGGTGGACAGGGGGCCCGCGGGGGAAGTACGAGCAGTACTTC.

This clonotype was observed a handful of times. The V call is TRBV6-1, the J call TRBJ2-7; TRBD2 is a possible D gene (6 bases). The germline V gene encodes CDR1 MNHNS and CDR2 SASEGT. Trimming left V 2 bases short and J 4 bases short, with 21 bases between. The CDR3 runs 17 residues. CDR3 coding DNA: TGTGCCAGCAGTGAATGGGCGGTCACCGGGACTGATTACGAGCAGTACTTC. Amino acid sequence: CASSEWAVTGTDYEQYF.